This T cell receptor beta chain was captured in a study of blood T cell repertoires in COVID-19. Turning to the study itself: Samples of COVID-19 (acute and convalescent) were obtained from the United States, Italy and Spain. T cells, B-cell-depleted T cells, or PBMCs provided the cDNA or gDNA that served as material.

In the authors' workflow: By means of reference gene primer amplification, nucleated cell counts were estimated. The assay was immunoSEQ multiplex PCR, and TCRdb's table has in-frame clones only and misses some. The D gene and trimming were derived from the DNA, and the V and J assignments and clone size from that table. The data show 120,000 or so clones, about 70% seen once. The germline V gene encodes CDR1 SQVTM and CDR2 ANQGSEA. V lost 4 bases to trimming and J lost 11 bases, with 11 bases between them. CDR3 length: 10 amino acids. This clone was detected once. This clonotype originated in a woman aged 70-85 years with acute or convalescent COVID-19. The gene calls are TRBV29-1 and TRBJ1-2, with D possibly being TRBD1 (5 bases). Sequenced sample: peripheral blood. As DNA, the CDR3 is TGCAGCGTTGTTAGTAGGGGATACACCTTC. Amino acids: CSVVSRGYTF.